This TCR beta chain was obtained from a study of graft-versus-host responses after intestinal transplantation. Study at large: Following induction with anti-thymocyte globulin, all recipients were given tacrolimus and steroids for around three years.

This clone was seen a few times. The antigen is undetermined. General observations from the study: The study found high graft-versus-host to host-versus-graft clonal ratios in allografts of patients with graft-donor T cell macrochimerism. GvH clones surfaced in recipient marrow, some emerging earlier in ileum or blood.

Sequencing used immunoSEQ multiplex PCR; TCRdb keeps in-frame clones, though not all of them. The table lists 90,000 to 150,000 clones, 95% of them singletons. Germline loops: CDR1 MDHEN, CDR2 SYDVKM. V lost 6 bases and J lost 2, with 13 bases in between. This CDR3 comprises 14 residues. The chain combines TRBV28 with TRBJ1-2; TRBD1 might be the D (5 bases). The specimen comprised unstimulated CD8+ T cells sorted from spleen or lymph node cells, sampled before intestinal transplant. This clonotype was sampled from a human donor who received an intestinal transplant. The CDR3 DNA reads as TGTGCCAGCAGCCCTCCGGGGGGGAACTATGGCTACACCTTC. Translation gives CASSPPGGNYGYTF.